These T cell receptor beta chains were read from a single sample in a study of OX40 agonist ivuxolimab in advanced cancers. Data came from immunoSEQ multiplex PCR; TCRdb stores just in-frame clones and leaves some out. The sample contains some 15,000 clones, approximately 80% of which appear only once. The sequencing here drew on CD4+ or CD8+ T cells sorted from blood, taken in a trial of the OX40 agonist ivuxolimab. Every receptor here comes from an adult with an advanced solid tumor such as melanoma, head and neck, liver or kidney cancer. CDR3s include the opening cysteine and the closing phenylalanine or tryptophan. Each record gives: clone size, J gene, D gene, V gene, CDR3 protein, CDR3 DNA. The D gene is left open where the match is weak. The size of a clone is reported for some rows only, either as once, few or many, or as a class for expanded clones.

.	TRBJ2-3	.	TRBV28	CASSLVGRGLTDTQYF	TGTGCCAGCAGTCTCGTAGGGAGGGGGCTCACAGATACGCAGTATTTT
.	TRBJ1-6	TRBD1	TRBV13	CASSSLGQGAYSPLHF	TGTGCCAGCAGCTCTCTTGGACAGGGGGCCTATTCACCCCTCCACTTT
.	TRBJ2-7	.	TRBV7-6	CASSLEVGYEQYF	TGTGCCAGCAGCTTAGAAGTAGGCTACGAGCAGTACTTC
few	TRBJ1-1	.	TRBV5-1	CASSLGPTEAFF	TGCGCCAGCAGCTTGGGGCCCACTGAAGCTTTCTTT
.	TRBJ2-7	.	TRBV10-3	CAISGNDYEQYF	TGTGCCATCAGTGGTAACGACTACGAGCAGTACTTC
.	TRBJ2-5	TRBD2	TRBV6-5	CASSLLAGGRETQYF	TGTGCCAGCAGCCTACTAGCGGGAGGGAGGGAGACCCAGTACTTC
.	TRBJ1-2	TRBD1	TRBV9	CASRGAGSGDRGLLSYGYTF	TGTGCCAGCAGGGGTGCGGGTTCCGGGGACAGGGGCCTCCTCTCCTATGGCTACACCTTC
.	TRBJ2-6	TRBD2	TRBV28	CASSLLAGAGANVLTF	TGTGCCAGCAGTTTACTAGCGGGAGCTGGGGCCAACGTCCTGACTTTC
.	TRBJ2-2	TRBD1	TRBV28	CASSSGGTGELFF	TGTGCCAGCAGCTCAGGGGGAACCGGGGAGCTGTTTTTT
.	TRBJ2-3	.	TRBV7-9	CASSEQDLGGDTQYF	TGTGCCAGCAGCGAACAGGACCTTGGTGGAGATACGCAGTATTTT
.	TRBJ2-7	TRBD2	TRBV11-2	CASSSTGLAGVVEQYF	TGTGCCAGCAGCTCCACGGGACTAGCGGGGGTGGTCGAGCAGTACTTC
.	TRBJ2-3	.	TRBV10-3	CAISEPTTDTQYF	TGTGCCATCAGTGAGCCGACCACAGATACGCAGTATTTT
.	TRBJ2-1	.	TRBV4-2	CASSVQGKSSYNEQFF	TGTGCCAGCAGCGTACAGGGTAAAAGCTCCTACAATGAGCAGTTCTTC
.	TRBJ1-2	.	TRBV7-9	CASSLEAGTPNYGYTF	TGTGCCAGCAGCTTAGAGGCCGGGACTCCTAACTATGGCTACACCTTC